This T cell receptor beta chain emerged from a study of T cells after yellow fever vaccination. Study conclusions and caveats: Though weaker, the secondary response peaked faster, on day 5 versus 15.

The CDR3 runs to 16 residues. Deletions cut 4 bases from V and 2 bases from J, with 12 bases between. As to this clonotype: Its antigen is still unknown.

TCRdb ran MiXCR on the 5' RACE reads and lists one entry per CDR3 protein. The table includes 400,000 to 650,000 distinct CDR3 sequences, around a fifth detected once. The V call is TRBV12-3 or TRBV12-4, the J call TRBJ2-6; D is possibly TRBD2 (5 bases). The input for sequencing was PBMCs, taken less than 25 days after the first yellow fever vaccination. The clonotype originates from a young man who received the YFV17D yellow fever vaccine. This CDR3 reads CASSSLEGPGANVLTF. The CDR3 region has the DNA TGTGCCAGCAGTTCTCTCGAGGGTCCTGGGGCCAACGTCCTGACTTTC.